Each of the 27 T cell receptor beta chains below was sequenced from the same sample in a study of blood T cell repertoires in COVID-19. Sequencing used immunoSEQ multiplex PCR; TCRdb keeps in-frame clones, though not all of them. The sample holds about 70,000 clones, 70% to 85% seen once. The specimen sequenced was peripheral blood. Every receptor here comes from a woman aged 60 to 75 with acute or convalescent COVID-19.

This sequence joins TRBV5-8 and TRBJ1-2, with D possibly TRBD1 on 6 matching bases. Germline loops: CDR1 SGHTS, CDR2 YDEGEE. This CDR3 comprises 13 residues. The V end was cut by 6 bases, the J end by 4 bases, with 13 bases between. Here the CDR3 reads CASTLGQLYGYTF. In DNA, the CDR3 is TGTGCCAGCACCCTCGGACAGCTCTATGGCTACACCTTC.

The chain combines TRBV5-5 with TRBJ1-2; D unclear. Germline CDR1 SGHKS, CDR2 YYEKEE (reference sequence). V lost 4 bases to trimming and J lost 0 bases, with 10 bases between them. The CDR3 totals 14 residues. The CDR3 nucleotides read TGTGCCAGCAGCCCGGTCCGAGCTAACTATGGCTACACCTTC. Its protein is CASSPVRANYGYTF.

The chain couples TRBV28 to TRBJ1-5, with 10 positions matching TRBD1. This CDR3 comprises 17 residues. J lost 6 bases, V lost 4 bases, and 12 bases had no gene match. The V gene's germline CDR1 is MDHEN and CDR2 SYDVKM. The DNA of the CDR3 is TGTGCCAGCAGTTGGGTGGGACAGGGGAAATCTCTTCAGCCCCAGCATTTT. Translated, it gives CASSWVGQGKSLQPQHF.

The chain recombines TRBV27 with TRBJ2-5, with TRBD1 identical over 8 bases. Trimming cost V 6 bases and J 1 base; bases outside gene matches: 4. The CDR3 length is 14 residues. Germline loops: CDR1 MNHEY, CDR2 SMNVEV (reference sequence). The CDR3 spells CASSRTGGQETQYF. CDR3 DNA sequence: TGTGCCAGCAGCCGTACAGGGGGCCAAGAGACCCAGTACTTC.

The chain has TRBV7-9 and TRBJ1-5; D ambiguous. The ends were cut back, 1 base at V and 2 bases at J, with 9 bases in the middle. This CDR3 comprises 15 residues. Germline CDR1 reads SEHNR; CDR2 reads FQNEAQ (reference sequence). CDR3: CASSLGDVGNQPQHF. In DNA, the CDR3 is TGTGCCAGCAGCTTAGGCGATGTGGGCAATCAGCCCCAGCATTTT. Full variable domain (rest looked up from reference TRBV7-9 and TRBJ1-5): DTGVSQNPRHKITKRGQNVTFRCDPISEHNRLYWYRQTLGQGPEFLTYFQNEAQLEKSRLLSDRFSAERPKGSFSTLEIQRTEQGDSAMYLCASSLGDVGNQPQHFGDGTRLSIL.

This sequence joins TRBV13 and TRBJ1-1, with 10 positions matching TRBD1. This CDR3 region has 20 residues. The J segment lost 4 bases and the V segment lost 3 bases, leaving 20 bases of the junction unmatched. CDR1 is PRHDT and CDR2 is FYEKMQ in the germline V gene (reference sequence). The CDR3 region is CASSLGGNRDRGHIGTEAFF. CDR3 nucleotides: TGTGCCAGCAGCTTGGGCGGAAACCGGGACAGGGGCCATATCGGCACTGAAGCTTTCTTT.

The CDR3 nucleotides are TGTGCCAGCAGCCGGACAGGGGTGGGCTACACCTTC. Residues: CASSRTGVGYTF. This sequence joins TRBV3-1 (or the pseudogene TRBV3-2) and TRBJ1-2, with 9 bases matching TRBD1. Germline CDR1 and CDR2: LGHDT and YNNKEL (reference sequence). The CDR3 extends over 12 amino acids. The junction had 2 bases not matched to a gene; V was cut back by 4 bases and J by 8 bases.

This clone was seen a few times. The J gene is TRBJ2-5, the V gene TRBV7-7; 8 positions match TRBD2. From germline, CDR1 is SSHAT and CDR2 FNYEAQ (reference sequence). The CDR3 covers 16 residues. J lost 5 bases, V lost 2 bases, and 10 bases had no gene match. The CDR3 coding sequence is TGTGCCAGCAGCTTACTAGCGGGCCCGAAAGGGGAGACCCAGTACTTC. Translation: CASSLLAGPKGETQYF.

J is TRBJ2-3 and V is TRBV2; maybe TRBD1 (7 bases). Germline lookup yields CDR1 SNHLY and CDR2 FYNNEI. V lost 8 bases and J 3 bases, leaving 21 bases between the germline ends. The CDR3 contains 16 residues. Written as DNA, the CDR3 is TGTGCCAGCGGAGGGGGCGCAGGGCCCTCGACAGATACGCAGTATTTT. This encodes CASGGGAGPSTDTQYF.

This chain links TRBV7-9 with TRBJ2-7, with D possibly TRBD2 on 6 matching bases. The CDR3 spans 14 residues. The germline CDR1 and CDR2 sequences are SEHNR and FQNEAQ (reference sequence). V lost 5 bases, J lost 4 bases, and 15 bases lay in between. CDR3 loop: CASSNPEGFYEQYF. The CDR3 DNA reads TGTGCCAGCAGCAACCCGGAGGGATTTTACGAGCAGTACTTC.

CDR3 nucleotides: TGTGCCAGCAGTCGTCTGAATGAGCAGTTCTTC. Translation: CASSRLNEQFF. The V and J genes are TRBV27 and TRBJ2-1, with D unclear. The germline V gene encodes CDR1 MNHEY and CDR2 SMNVEV (reference sequence). Trimming took 5 bases from V and 7 from J, leaving 6 bases between them. This CDR3 region has 11 residues.

The chain couples TRBV5-1 to TRBJ2-4, with TRBD1 matching 7 bases. Germline CDR1 and CDR2: SGHRS and YFSETQ. The CDR3 has 14 amino acids. The trim removed 4 bases at V and 6 bases at J, leaving 7 bases unmatched. CDR3 coding DNA: TGCGCCAGCAGCCCCCAGGGGGAAGGAAACATTCAGTACTTC. It encodes CASSPQGEGNIQYF.

This chain joins TRBV9 and TRBJ1-1; no clear D. CDR3 length equals 14 residues. The germline CDR1 and CDR2 sequences are SGDLS and YYNGEE. V lost 4 bases, J lost 1 base, and 11 bases lay in between. The CDR3 loop is CASSLQAGNTEAFF. The CDR3 region has the DNA TGTGCCAGCAGCCTTCAAGCGGGGAACACTGAAGCTTTCTTT.

V usage is TRBV6-2 or TRBV6-3 and J usage is TRBJ2-2; the D is unclear. The germline CDR1 and CDR2 sequences are MNHEY and SVGEGT. Deletions cut 1 base from V and 2 bases from J, with 5 bases between. CDR3 size: 14 residues. Here the CDR3 reads CASSYLANTGELFF. The CDR3 region has the DNA TGTGCCAGCAGTTACTTAGCAAACACCGGGGAGCTGTTTTTT.

The V and J genes are TRBV6-1 and TRBJ1-6; D ambiguous. Germline CDR1 and CDR2: MNHNS and SASEGT. CDR3 size: 13 residues. Trimming shortened V by 3 bases and J by 7 bases, and 7 bases separated the two germline ends. In DNA, the CDR3 is TGTGCCAGCAGTGACAGGTACAATTCACCCCTCCACTTT. Residues: CASSDRYNSPLHF.

The gene calls are TRBV5-4 and TRBJ2-7; the match to TRBD1 covers 8 bases. Germline V CDR1 and CDR2: SGHNT, YYREEE (reference sequence). There are 12 residues in the CDR3. V trimming: 3 bases; J trimming: 6 bases; junction bases outside the gene matches: 2. CDR3 region: CASSSGQVEQYF. Written as DNA, the CDR3 is TGTGCCAGCAGCTCGGGACAGGTCGAGCAGTACTTC.

The gene calls are TRBV28 and TRBJ1-1; 7 bases map to TRBD1. The germline V gene has CDR1 MDHEN and CDR2 SYDVKM. The CDR3 is 18 residues long. The trim removed 7 bases at V and 4 bases at J, leaving 21 bases unmatched. The CDR3 region has the DNA TGTGCCAGCATTCACTCGACAACTTGGACAGGCCTCGTCACTGAAGCTTTCTTT. This translates into CASIHSTTWTGLVTEAFF.

The rearrangement links TRBV7-2 to TRBJ2-1; D uncertain. There are 13 residues in the CDR3. The V gene lost 2 bases and the J gene lost 4 bases, with 6 bases spanning the gap. Germline loops: CDR1 SGHTA, CDR2 FQGNSA. CDR3 nucleotides: TGTGCCAGCAGCTTAACCGAGTACAATGAGCAGTTCTTC. Translated: CASSLTEYNEQFF.

The genes are TRBV2 and TRBJ2-3; 10 positions agree with TRBD1. Germline assignment: CDR1 SNHLY and CDR2 FYNNEI. This CDR3 has 15 amino acids. V shed 1 base, J shed 9 bases, and the junction held 7 bases outside the gene matches. The CDR3 here is CASSEGTGGKVTQYF. The CDR3 DNA reads TGTGCCAGCAGTGAAGGGACAGGGGGGAAAGTGACGCAGTATTTT.

The rearrangement joins TRBV5-1 to TRBJ1-3; TRBD1 agrees at 8 bases. Germline lookup yields CDR1 SGHRS and CDR2 YFSETQ. The CDR3 runs 15 residues. With V trimmed by 4 bases and J by 0 bases, 3 bases remained unmatched. The CDR3 DNA follows: TGCGCCAGCAGCGAGGGACAGGTCTCTGGAAACACCATATATTTT. Protein: CASSEGQVSGNTIYF.

This chain links TRBV11-3 with TRBJ2-1, with 7 positions matching TRBD1. Germline V lookup: CDR1 SGHNT, CDR2 YENEEA. The CDR3 is 13 residues long. The ends lost 5 bases at V and 8 bases at J; junction bases unmatched: 6. The CDR3 coding sequence is TGTGCCAGCAGCGTGGGACAGTTGGATGAGCAGTTCTTC. Translation gives CASSVGQLDEQFF.

V is TRBV12-3 or TRBV12-4 and J is TRBJ2-5; 7 positions match TRBD2. This CDR3 is built from 13 residues. V lost 10 bases and J lost 4; bases outside the gene matches: 9. CDR3 sequence: CATRGEGLETQYF. The CDR3 DNA reads as TGTGCCACACGGGGGGAGGGCCTAGAGACCCAGTACTTC.

The chain joins TRBV12-3 or TRBV12-4 to TRBJ2-7; D gene unclear. The CDR3 consists of 13 residues. V was shortened by 5 bases and J by 0 bases, with 8 bases between the two germline ends. The CDR3 here is CASSTAVSYEQYF. The CDR3 DNA follows: TGTGCCAGCAGTACAGCCGTCTCCTACGAGCAGTACTTC.

The chain combines TRBV25-1 with TRBJ1-6, with 7 bases fitting TRBD1. This CDR3 comprises 14 residues. Trimming cost V 6 bases and J 4 bases; bases outside gene matches: 3. Germline CDR1 is MGHDK and CDR2 is SYGVNS. The CDR3 nucleotides read TGTGCCAGCAGCCAGACAGGGTATAATTCACCCCTCCACTTT. It codes for CASSQTGYNSPLHF. Supplemented by reference TRBV25-1 and TRBJ1-6, the full variable domain reads EADIYQTPRYLVIGTGKKITLECSQTMGHDKMYWYQQDPGMELHLIHYSYGVNSTEKGDLSSESTVSRIRTEHFPLTLESARPSHTSQYLCASSQTGYNSPLHFGNGTRLTVT.

CDR3 bases: TGTGCCAGCAGTCTGAGCCCCTCAACGACAGGGTCCCGGGGAACGCAGTATTTT. Protein product: CASSLSPSTTGSRGTQYF. The rearrangement uses TRBV6-6 and TRBJ2-3, with 7 bases fitting TRBD1. Germline V gene sequence: CDR1 MNHNY, CDR2 SVGAGI (reference sequence). This CDR3 region has 18 residues. V lost 5 bases to trimming and J lost 9 bases; unmatched junction nucleotides: 23.

V and J are TRBV7-2 and TRBJ1-5; perhaps TRBD1 as D (6 bases). Germline V gene sequence: CDR1 SGHTA, CDR2 FQGNSA. CDR3 length: 13 residues. Trimming removed 5 bases from V and 11 bases from J, with 16 bases in between. This CDR3 reads CASSAVQGGTQHF. The CDR3 nucleotides read TGTGCCAGCAGCGCTGTACAGGGAGGGACCCAGCATTTT.

The chain uses TRBV7-8 and TRBJ2-7; 8 bases line up with TRBD2. Germline-derived CDR1 and CDR2 are SGHVS and FQNEAQ. V shed 6 bases and J 0 bases; nucleotides not matched to a gene: 10. This CDR3 is 16 amino acids long. CDR3 protein: CASRRRGSGSSYEQYF. The CDR3 DNA is TGTGCCAGCAGGCGGCGGGGCAGCGGGAGCTCCTACGAGCAGTACTTC.